The present entry profiles one T cell receptor (beta chain) with its context. The antigen is undetermined. The sample comes from a study of blood T cells in healthy people across ages. Findings and caveats of the study: Age advanced and TCR beta diversity per million T cells fell, roughly linearly. Comparison with aged donors showed that long-lived donors had more naive CD4+ cells and higher diversity. A strong correlation was seen between TCR beta diversity and naive T cell percentage.

It was with a sample-barcoded 5' primer and a J-beta primer mix that a second PCR of roughly 7 to 12 cycles was run. A template-switch adaptor with 12 random nucleotides tagged each cDNA molecule. TCRdb passed the 5' RACE reads through MiXCR, listing each CDR3 protein once. The data show roughly 1.4 million distinct CDR3 sequences, 45% to 70% seen once. Germline V lookup: CDR1 SGHRS, CDR2 YFSETQ. V lost 4 bases and J 3 bases, leaving 7 bases between the germline ends. The CDR3 runs to 12 residues. The sequence was collected from a man between 18 and 29 years old in good health. Source material: blood. The rearrangement uses TRBV5-1 and TRBJ1-1; the D gene is possibly TRBD1 (5 bases). CDR3 sequence reads: CASSRDDTEAFF. CDR3 in DNA: TGCGCCAGCAGCCGGGACGACACTGAAGCTTTCTTT.